The rows below give T cell receptor beta chains drawn from one sample of a study of blood T cell repertoires in COVID-19. Sequencing used immunoSEQ multiplex PCR; TCRdb keeps in-frame clones, though not all of them. In the table there are 100,000 to 150,000 clones, 70% to 80% of which are singletons. Sequenced input: peripheral blood. These receptors came from a man aged 35 to 55 with active or convalescent COVID-19. Each CDR3 is given with its conserved first and last residue. The D gene is left open where the match is weak. Clone size is given for some rows only: seen once, a few or many times, or a class if the clone is expanded.

d_call	v_call	clone_size	j_call	cdr3_aa	cdr3_nt
-	TRBV27	-	TRBJ1-2	CASSLLAGGRYGYTF	TGTGCCAGCAGTTTATTGGCGGGGGGCCGCTATGGCTACACCTTC
-	TRBV30	-	TRBJ1-4	CAWSEGVSEKLFF	TGTGCCTGGAGTGAAGGGGTTTCTGAAAAACTGTTTTTT
-	TRBV25-1	-	TRBJ1-5	CASSEKRDYQPQHF	TGTGCCAGCAGTGAAAAGCGGGATTATCAGCCCCAGCATTTT
-	TRBV5-1	-	TRBJ1-2	CASSLGGGVGYTF	TGCGCCAGCAGCTTGGGTGGAGGGGTTGGCTACACCTTC
-	TRBV18	-	TRBJ1-1	CASSPRVNTEAFF	TGTGCCAGCTCACCTCGAGTTAACACTGAAGCTTTCTTT
-	TRBV2	few	TRBJ2-6	CASTTLSSGANVLTF	TGTGCCAGCACTACACTAAGCTCTGGGGCCAACGTCCTGACTTTC
-	TRBV5-6	-	TRBJ1-2	CASSLRGSSYGYTF	TGTGCCAGCAGCCTCAGGGGCTCGAGCTATGGCTACACCTTC
-	TRBV6-4	-	TRBJ2-6	CASSDSGGSGANVLTF	TGTGCCAGCAGTGACTCAGGGGGCTCTGGGGCCAACGTCCTGACTTTC
TRBD1	TRBV27	-	TRBJ1-2	CASSYKGAGGYTF	TGTGCCAGCAGTTATAAGGGGGCGGGCGGCTACACCTTC
-	TRBV3-1/TRBV3-2	-	TRBJ2-4	CASSPLGVAKNIQYF	TGTGCCAGCAGCCCCCTCGGGGTAGCCAAAAACATTCAGTACTTC
TRBD1	TRBV7-9	-	TRBJ2-7	CASSSTGGFPYEQYF	TGTGCCAGCAGCTCCACAGGGGGTTTCCCCTACGAGCAGTACTTC
-	TRBV2	-	TRBJ1-1	CASTVNRNTEAFF	TGTGCCAGCACTGTAAACAGGAACACTGAAGCTTTCTTT
-	TRBV30	-	TRBJ1-2	CAWSVAVNTF	TGTGCCTGGAGTGTGGCAGTGAACACCTTC
-	TRBV9	once	TRBJ2-5	CASSSGGGYGETQYF	TGTGCCAGCTCCTCGGGTGGGGGGTACGGAGAGACCCAGTACTTC
TRBD2	TRBV7-9	-	TRBJ2-3	CASSGLAGGSTDTQYF	TGTGCCAGCAGCGGGCTAGCGGGGGGTAGCACAGATACGCAGTATTTT
-	TRBV19	-	TRBJ1-1	CASSQTPTESNTEAFF	TGTGCCAGTAGCCAAACTCCGACAGAGTCGAACACTGAAGCTTTCTTT
-	TRBV18	-	TRBJ1-6	CASSPMGQSLHF	TGTGCCAGCTCACCGATGGGGCAATCCCTCCACTTT
TRBD1	TRBV6-4	-	TRBJ2-4	CASRTGTVAKNIQYF	TGTGCCAGCAGGACCGGGACAGTAGCCAAAAACATTCAGTACTTC
-	TRBV7-9	few	TRBJ1-5	CASSRDSYVGSNQPQHF	TGTGCCAGCAGCAGGGACTCCTACGTCGGTAGCAATCAGCCCCAGCATTTT
TRBD2	TRBV7-2	once	TRBJ2-1	CASSLSGGSYNEQFF	TGTGCCAGCAGTCTCAGCGGGGGGTCCTACAATGAGCAGTTCTTC
-	TRBV27	-	TRBJ2-1	CASSFASGAQFF	TGTGCCAGCAGTTTCGCGAGCGGCGCCCAGTTCTTC
TRBD2	TRBV11-1	once	TRBJ2-5	CASSLAGPGGTQYF	TGTGCCAGCAGCCTAGCGGGACCCGGGGGGACCCAGTACTTC
-	TRBV5-5	-	TRBJ1-5	CASSLGGAISNQPQHF	TGTGCCAGCAGCTTGGGAGGCGCCATTAGCAATCAGCCCCAGCATTTT
-	TRBV5-1	-	TRBJ2-6	CASSLTSTSGANVLTF	TGCGCCAGCAGCTTAACATCCACCTCTGGGGCCAACGTCCTGACTTTC
TRBD1	TRBV27	-	TRBJ1-2	CASSLFPPGQGAVGYTF	TGTGCCAGCAGTTTATTTCCTCCGGGACAGGGGGCGGTTGGCTACACCTTC
TRBD1	TRBV28	once	TRBJ2-4	CASSLSGQGKAKNIQYF	TGTGCCAGCAGTTTATCGGGACAGGGAAAAGCCAAAAACATTCAGTACTTC
TRBD1	TRBV7-6	-	TRBJ2-7	CASSPPPGQGREQYF	TGTGCCAGCAGCCCCCCACCAGGACAGGGTCGAGAGCAGTACTTC
-	TRBV10-3	-	TRBJ1-3	CAISEWEAVSSGNTIYF	TGTGCCATCAGTGAGTGGGAGGCAGTGAGCTCTGGAAACACCATATATTTT
-	TRBV30	-	TRBJ2-2	CACGRAPFRTGELFF	TGTGCCTGCGGCAGGGCCCCCTTCCGGACCGGGGAGCTGTTTTTT
-	TRBV19	-	TRBJ1-6	CASSIAGGNSPLHF	TGTGCCAGTAGTATTGCAGGAGGCAATTCACCCCTCCACTTT
-	TRBV9	few	TRBJ1-2	CASSFGTDLSGYTF	TGTGCCAGCAGCTTCGGGACTGACCTGTCTGGCTACACCTTC
-	TRBV7-2	-	TRBJ1-2	CASSLDGNSYYGYTF	TGTGCCAGCAGCTTAGACGGGAACTCTTACTATGGCTACACCTTC
TRBD1	TRBV10-3	few	TRBJ2-7	CAISGDRVNEQYF	TGTGCCATCAGTGGGGACAGGGTTAACGAGCAGTACTTC
TRBD2	TRBV27	-	TRBJ2-2	CASSSTSGRTRNTGELFF	TGTGCCAGCAGTTCCACTAGCGGGAGGACCCGGAACACCGGGGAGCTGTTTTTT
TRBD1	TRBV5-6	-	TRBJ1-2	CASSEGQTNYGYTF	TGTGCCAGCAGCGAGGGACAGACGAACTATGGCTACACCTTC
-	TRBV6-1	-	TRBJ2-5	CASSESIGRETQYF	TGTGCCAGCAGTGAATCAATTGGGAGGGAGACCCAGTACTTC
-	TRBV4-2	-	TRBJ2-5	CASSQDLQETQYF	TGTGCCAGCAGCCAAGACCTGCAAGAGACCCAGTACTTC
TRBD2	TRBV4-1	-	TRBJ2-1	CASSQPTSGREGYNEQFF	TGCGCCAGCAGCCAACCTACTAGCGGGAGGGAGGGTTACAATGAGCAGTTCTTC
-	TRBV5-1	-	TRBJ2-2	CASSPRGQNTGELFF	TGCGCCAGCAGCCCCAGGGGACAGAACACCGGGGAGCTGTTTTTT
TRBD1	TRBV4-3	-	TRBJ1-2	CASSQRTLGQGRDGYTF	TGCGCCAGCAGCCAAAGAACACTAGGACAGGGTCGCGATGGCTACACCTTC